The next 14 T cell receptor beta chains were all read from a single sample in a study of T-cell memory formation after mild COVID-19. TCRdb independently ran MiXCR on the 5' RACE reads; one entry per CDR3 protein. The sample has about 45,000 distinct CDR3 sequences, approximately 7% seen once. The specimen sequenced was PBMCs or a T cell subset sorted from them (not recorded which). These receptors originate from a young man who had mild COVID-19 (a few samples of this study predate the infection). Cell type and time point are not known.

The chain uses TRBV5-1 and TRBJ2-2; D not resolved. Trimming stripped 0 bases from V and 7 bases from J, with 13 bases between. The CDR3 runs 15 residues. Germline V CDR1 and CDR2: SGHRS, YFSETQ. The DNA of the CDR3 is TGCGCCAGCAGCTTGGCGGGTAGCAGAGTCGGGGAGCTGTTTTTT. Its protein is CASSLAGSRVGELFF.

This clonotype was seen a few times. The J gene is TRBJ1-5, the V gene TRBV6-2 or TRBV6-3, with 8 bases matching TRBD1. In germline, CDR1 is MNHEY, CDR2 SVGEGT. The V segment lost 5 bases and the J segment 2 bases; nucleotides outside the gene matches: 11. The CDR3 totals 17 residues. The CDR3 is CASSRTEATGGNQPQHF. CDR3 DNA sequence: TGTGCCAGCAGTCGAACCGAAGCGACAGGGGGCAATCAGCCCCAGCATTTT.

The table lists this clonotype with many counts. The gene calls are TRBV12-3 or TRBV12-4 and TRBJ2-7, with 7 bases lining up with TRBD2. The CDR3 runs to 14 residues. J was trimmed by 0 bases and V by 5 bases; bases with no gene match: 4. The CDR3 protein is CASSRGGSSYEQYF. The CDR3 nucleotides are TGTGCCAGCAGTCGCGGGGGTTCCTCCTACGAGCAGTACTTC.

The rearrangement links TRBV20-1 to TRBJ2-7, with D perhaps given as TRBD1 or TRBD2 (5 bases each). V lost 5 bases and J 6 bases, leaving 11 bases between the germline ends. The germline gives CDR1 DFQATT, CDR2 SNEGSKA (reference sequence). There are 11 residues in the CDR3. The CDR3 bases are TGCAGTGCTCTTGGGACCTCCGAGCAGTACTTC. Its protein product is CSALGTSEQYF.

This clonotype was picked up a small number of times. The chain recombines TRBV7-9 with TRBJ2-2; TRBD1 matches 11 bases. The CDR3 length is 17 residues. Germline loops: CDR1 SEHNR, CDR2 FQNEAQ (reference sequence). Germline trimming cut 4 bases from V and 8 bases from J; bases unmatched to any gene: 12. The CDR3 DNA reads TGTGCCAGCAGCTCCCTCGGACAGGGGGCAATGATGGGGGAGCTGTTTTTT. It codes for CASSSLGQGAMMGELFF.

This clonotype has just a few counts. This rearrangement joins TRBV6-6 to TRBJ2-7, with 9 bases aligning to TRBD1. In germline, CDR1 is MNHNY, CDR2 SVGAGI (reference sequence). The CDR3 runs to 12 residues. The junction had 0 bases not matched to a gene; V was cut back by 4 bases and J by 5 bases. CDR3 sequence: CASSWTGDEQYV. The CDR3 nucleotides are TGTGCCAGCAGTTGGACAGGGGACGAGCAGTACGTC.

This sequence joins TRBV4-3 and TRBJ2-5, with 10 positions matching TRBD1. The CDR3 has 14 residues. V lost 4 bases to trimming and J lost 7 bases; unmatched junction nucleotides: 6. CDR1 and CDR2 (germline): LGHNA, YSLEER. The CDR3 protein is CASSPGTGEATQYF. Written as DNA, the CDR3 is TGCGCCAGCAGCCCGGGGACAGGGGAAGCGACCCAGTACTTC.

This clonotype was counted only a few times. This chain joins TRBV4-1 and TRBJ1-5, with a tentative D call TRBD1 (5 bases). Germline V gene sequence: CDR1 MGHRA, CDR2 YSYEKL. The CDR3 length is 14 residues. V was cut by 7 bases and J by 7 bases, with 17 bases left in between. The CDR3 spells CASTQGPSRQPQHF. In nucleotides, the CDR3 is TGCGCCAGCACTCAGGGCCCTTCCAGGCAGCCCCAGCATTTT.

A few counts support this clonotype. The V gene is TRBV4-3, the J gene TRBJ1-2; D might be TRBD1 (5 bases). This CDR3 region has 14 residues. CDR1 LGHNA and CDR2 YSLEER come from the germline V gene. Trimming left V 4 bases short and J 4 bases short, with 13 bases between. CDR3 sequence (DNA): TGCGCCAGCAGCCGGGGAGGGGACGGCTATGGCTACACCTTC. It specifies CASSRGGDGYGYTF.

This clonotype was observed at least ten times. The V gene is TRBV6-5, the J gene TRBJ2-1, with TRBD2 as a possible D gene (6 bases). The CDR3 length is 12 residues. V was pared by 6 bases and J by 9 bases, with 12 bases between. The V gene's germline CDR1 is MNHEY and CDR2 SVGAGI. CDR3 loop: CASRSLASEQFF. The CDR3, as DNA: TGTGCCAGCAGGTCCCTAGCGTCTGAGCAGTTCTTC.

The chain combines TRBV3-1 with TRBJ2-2, with 10 nucleotides matching TRBD2. The V gene end was trimmed by 3 bases and the J gene end by 6 bases; junction bases not matched to a gene: 4. There are 15 residues in the CDR3. Germline V gives CDR1 LGHDT, CDR2 YNNKEL (reference sequence). The CDR3 spells CASSHRGLAPGELFF. In nucleotides, the CDR3 is TGTGCCAGCAGCCACCGGGGACTAGCGCCCGGGGAGCTGTTTTTT.

This clonotype was picked up a small number of times. CDR3 loop: CASSFQGIGQPQHF. The CDR3 DNA follows: TGTGCCAGCAGCTTTCAGGGAATAGGTCAGCCCCAGCATTTT. V usage is TRBV7-9 and J usage is TRBJ1-5, with TRBD1 as a possible D gene (5 bases). Germline CDR1 is SEHNR and CDR2 is FQNEAQ (reference sequence). The CDR3 totals 14 residues. The V gene lost 3 bases and the J gene lost 6 bases, with 12 bases spanning the gap.

This clonotype was recorded a few times. The chain recombines TRBV4-3 with TRBJ2-5, with D tentatively TRBD1 (6 bases). Per germline, CDR1 LGHNA and CDR2 YSLEER. V lost 1 base to trimming and J lost 5 bases, with 17 bases between them. The CDR3 extends over 16 amino acids. The CDR3: CASSQVAGLRGETQYF. CDR3 nucleotides: TGCGCCAGCAGCCAAGTTGCCGGGCTAAGGGGGGAGACCCAGTACTTC.

V is TRBV7-9 and J is TRBJ2-1; the match to TRBD2 covers 7 bases. CDR3 length: 15 amino acids. Per germline, CDR1 SEHNR and CDR2 FQNEAQ (reference sequence). The trim removed 8 bases at V and 3 bases at J, leaving 10 bases unmatched. The DNA for the CDR3 is TGTGCCAGCTGCCACCGGGACTATCACTACAATGAGCAGTTCTTC. Amino acid sequence: CASCHRDYHYNEQFF.